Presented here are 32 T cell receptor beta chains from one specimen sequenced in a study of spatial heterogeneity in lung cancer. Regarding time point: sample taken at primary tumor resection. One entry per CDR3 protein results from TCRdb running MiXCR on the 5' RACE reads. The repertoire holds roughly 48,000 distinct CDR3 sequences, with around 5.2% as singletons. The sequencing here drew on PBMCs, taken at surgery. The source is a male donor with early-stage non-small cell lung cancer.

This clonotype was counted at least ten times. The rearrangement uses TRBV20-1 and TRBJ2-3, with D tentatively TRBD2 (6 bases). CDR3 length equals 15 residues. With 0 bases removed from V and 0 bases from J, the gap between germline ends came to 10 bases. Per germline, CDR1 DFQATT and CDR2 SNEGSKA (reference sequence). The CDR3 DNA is TGCAGTGCTAGAGATTTGCGGGGAAGCACAGATACGCAGTATTTT. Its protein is CSARDLRGSTDTQYF.

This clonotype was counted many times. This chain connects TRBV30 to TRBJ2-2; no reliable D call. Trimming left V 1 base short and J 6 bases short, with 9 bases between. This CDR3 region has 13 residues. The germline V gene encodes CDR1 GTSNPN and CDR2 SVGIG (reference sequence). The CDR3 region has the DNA TGTGCCTGGAGTGAGAGCCTCGCCGGGGAGCTGTTTTTT. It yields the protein CAWSESLAGELFF.

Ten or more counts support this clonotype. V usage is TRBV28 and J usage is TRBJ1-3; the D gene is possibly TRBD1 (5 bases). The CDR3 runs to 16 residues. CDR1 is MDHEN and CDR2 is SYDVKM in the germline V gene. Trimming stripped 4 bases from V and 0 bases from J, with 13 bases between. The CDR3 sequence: CASSSRTPHSGNTIYF. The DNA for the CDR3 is TGTGCCAGCAGTTCCCGGACACCTCACTCTGGAAACACCATATATTTT.

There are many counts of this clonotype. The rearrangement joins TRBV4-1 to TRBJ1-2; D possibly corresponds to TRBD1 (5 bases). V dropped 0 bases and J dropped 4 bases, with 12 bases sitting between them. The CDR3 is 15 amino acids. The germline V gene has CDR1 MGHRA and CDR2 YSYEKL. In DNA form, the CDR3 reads TGCGCCAGCAGCCAAGAGTACCAGGGTGCCTATGGCTACACCTTC. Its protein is CASSQEYQGAYGYTF.

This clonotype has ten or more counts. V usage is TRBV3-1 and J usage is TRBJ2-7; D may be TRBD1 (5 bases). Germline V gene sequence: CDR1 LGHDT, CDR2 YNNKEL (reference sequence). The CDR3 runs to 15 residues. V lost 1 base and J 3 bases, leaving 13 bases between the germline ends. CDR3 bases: TGTGCCAGCAGCCAAGCAGGTATAGGGGACTACGAGCAGTACTTC. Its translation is CASSQAGIGDYEQYF.

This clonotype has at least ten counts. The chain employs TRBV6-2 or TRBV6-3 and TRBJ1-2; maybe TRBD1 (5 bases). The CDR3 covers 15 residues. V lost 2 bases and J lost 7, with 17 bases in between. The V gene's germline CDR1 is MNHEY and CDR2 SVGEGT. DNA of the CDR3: TGTGCCAGCAGTTACCGTACCCAGGGACGATCTGGCTACACCTTC. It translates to CASSYRTQGRSGYTF.

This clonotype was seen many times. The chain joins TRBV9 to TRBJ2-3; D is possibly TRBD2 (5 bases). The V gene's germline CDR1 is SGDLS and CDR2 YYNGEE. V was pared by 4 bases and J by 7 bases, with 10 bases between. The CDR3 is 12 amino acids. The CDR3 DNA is TGTGCCAGCAGCCCCCCGGGATATACGCAGTATTTT. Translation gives CASSPPGYTQYF. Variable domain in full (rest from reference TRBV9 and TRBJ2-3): DSGVTQTPKHLITATGQRVTLRCSPRSGDLSVYWYQQSLDQGLQFLIQYYNGEERAKGNILERFSAQQFPDLHSELNLSSLELGDSALYFCASSPPGYTQYFGPGTRLTVL.

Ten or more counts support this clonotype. The CDR3 sequence is CAASKVAGGRHEQYF. The CDR3 bases are TGTGCCGCCAGCAAAGTAGCGGGAGGGCGCCACGAGCAGTACTTC. The V gene is TRBV28, the J gene TRBJ2-7; 11 bases agree with TRBD2. Germline lookup yields CDR1 MDHEN and CDR2 SYDVKM. Trimming took 11 bases from V and 5 from J; bases not matched to a gene: 14. The CDR3 is 15 residues long.

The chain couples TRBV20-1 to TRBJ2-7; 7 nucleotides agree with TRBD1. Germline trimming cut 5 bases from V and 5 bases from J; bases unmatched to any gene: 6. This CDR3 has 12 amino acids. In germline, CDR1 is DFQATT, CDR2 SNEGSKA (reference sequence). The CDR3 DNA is TGCAGTGCTTACAGGGGTGTGGACGAGCAGTACTTC. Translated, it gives CSAYRGVDEQYF.

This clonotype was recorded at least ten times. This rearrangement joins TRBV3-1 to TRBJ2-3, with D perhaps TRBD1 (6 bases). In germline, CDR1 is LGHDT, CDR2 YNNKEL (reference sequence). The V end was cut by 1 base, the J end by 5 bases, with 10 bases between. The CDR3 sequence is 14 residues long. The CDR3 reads CASSQATGLDTQYF. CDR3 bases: TGTGCCAGCAGCCAAGCTACAGGGTTAGATACGCAGTATTTT.

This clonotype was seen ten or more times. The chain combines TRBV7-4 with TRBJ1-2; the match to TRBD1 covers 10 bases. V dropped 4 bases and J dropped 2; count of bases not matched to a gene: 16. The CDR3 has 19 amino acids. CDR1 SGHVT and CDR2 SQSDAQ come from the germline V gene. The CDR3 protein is CASSWSLRDRGGKNYGYTF. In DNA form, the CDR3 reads TGTGCCAGCAGCTGGTCACTACGGGACAGGGGAGGTAAAAACTATGGCTACACCTTC.

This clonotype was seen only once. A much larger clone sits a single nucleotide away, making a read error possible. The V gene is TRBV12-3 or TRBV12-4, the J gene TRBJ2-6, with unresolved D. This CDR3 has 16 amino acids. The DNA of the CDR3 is TGTGCCGGCAGTGCACCCCCGGTATCTGGGGCCAACGTCCTGACTTTC. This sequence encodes CAGSAPPVSGANVLTF.

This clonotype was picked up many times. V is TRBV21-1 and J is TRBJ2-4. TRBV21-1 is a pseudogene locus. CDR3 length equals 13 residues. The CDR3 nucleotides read TGTGCCAGCAGCGGTTTAGCCAAAAACATTCAGTACTTC. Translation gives CASSGLAKNIQYF.

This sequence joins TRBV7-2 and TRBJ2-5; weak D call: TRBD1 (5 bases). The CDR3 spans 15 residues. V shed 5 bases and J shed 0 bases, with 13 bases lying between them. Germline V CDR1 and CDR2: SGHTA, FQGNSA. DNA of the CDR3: TGTGCCAGCAGCCAACCCCGACAGTACCAAGAGACCCAGTACTTC. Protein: CASSQPRQYQETQYF.

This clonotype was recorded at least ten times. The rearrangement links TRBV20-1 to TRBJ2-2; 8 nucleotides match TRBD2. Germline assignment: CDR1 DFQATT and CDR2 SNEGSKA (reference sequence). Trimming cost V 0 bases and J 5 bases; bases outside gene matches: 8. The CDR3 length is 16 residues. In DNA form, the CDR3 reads TGCAGTGCTAGAGATGCGGCGGGAGGCCATACCGGGGAGCTGTTTTTT. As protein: CSARDAAGGHTGELFF.

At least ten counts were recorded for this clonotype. The CDR3 region is CASSARLAGEPGELFF. Written as DNA, the CDR3 is TGTGCCAGTAGTGCCCGACTAGCGGGAGAGCCCGGGGAGCTGTTTTTT. This chain uses TRBV19 with TRBJ2-2; 12 nucleotides agree with TRBD2. Germline values: CDR1 LNHDA, CDR2 SQIVND (reference sequence). The CDR3 runs to 16 residues. J was trimmed by 6 bases and V by 5 bases; bases with no gene match: 7.

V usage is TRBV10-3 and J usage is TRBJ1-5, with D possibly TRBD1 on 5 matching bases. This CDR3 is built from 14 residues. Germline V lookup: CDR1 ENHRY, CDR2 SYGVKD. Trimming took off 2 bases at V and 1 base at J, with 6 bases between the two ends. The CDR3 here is CAISERDSNQPQHF. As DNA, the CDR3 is TGTGCCATCAGTGAGCGGGACAGCAATCAGCCCCAGCATTTT.

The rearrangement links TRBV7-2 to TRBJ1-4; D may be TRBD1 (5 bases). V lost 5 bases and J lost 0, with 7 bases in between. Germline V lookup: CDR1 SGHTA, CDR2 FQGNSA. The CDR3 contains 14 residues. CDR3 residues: CASSPTATNEKLFF. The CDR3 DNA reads TGTGCCAGCAGCCCGACAGCAACTAATGAAAAACTGTTTTTT.

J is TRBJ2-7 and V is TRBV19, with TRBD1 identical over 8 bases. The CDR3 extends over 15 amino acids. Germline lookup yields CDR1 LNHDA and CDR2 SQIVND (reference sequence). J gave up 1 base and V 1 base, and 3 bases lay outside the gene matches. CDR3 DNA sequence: TGTGCCAGTAGTATAGGGGACAGGTCTTCCTACGAGCAGTACTTC. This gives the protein CASSIGDRSSYEQYF.

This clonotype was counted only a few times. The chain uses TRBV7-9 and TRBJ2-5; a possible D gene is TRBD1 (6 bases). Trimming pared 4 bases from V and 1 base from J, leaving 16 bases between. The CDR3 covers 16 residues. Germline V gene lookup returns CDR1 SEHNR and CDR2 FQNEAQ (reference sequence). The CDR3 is CASSWPGTPTQETQYF. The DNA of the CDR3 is TGTGCCAGCAGCTGGCCCGGGACACCAACCCAAGAGACCCAGTACTTC.

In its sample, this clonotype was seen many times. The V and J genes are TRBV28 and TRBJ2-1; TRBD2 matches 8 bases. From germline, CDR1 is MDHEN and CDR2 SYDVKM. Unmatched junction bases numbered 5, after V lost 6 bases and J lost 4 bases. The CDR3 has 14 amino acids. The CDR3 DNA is TGTGCCAGCAGGCCGGGAGGGAGATACAATGAGCAGTTCTTC. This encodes CASRPGGRYNEQFF.

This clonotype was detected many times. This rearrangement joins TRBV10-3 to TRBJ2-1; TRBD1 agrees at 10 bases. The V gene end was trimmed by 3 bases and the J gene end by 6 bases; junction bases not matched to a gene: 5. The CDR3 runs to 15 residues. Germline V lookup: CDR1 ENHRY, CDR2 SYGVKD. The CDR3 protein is CAISDGTGVFNEQFF. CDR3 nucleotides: TGTGCCATCAGTGACGGGACAGGGGTATTCAATGAGCAGTTCTTC.

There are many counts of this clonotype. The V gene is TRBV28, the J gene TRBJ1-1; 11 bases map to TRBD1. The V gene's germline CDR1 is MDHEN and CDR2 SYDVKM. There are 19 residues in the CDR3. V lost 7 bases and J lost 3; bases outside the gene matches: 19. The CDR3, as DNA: TGTGCCAGCATATCCCGATTTGGACAGGGGGCTTATGGGGACACTGAAGCTTTCTTT. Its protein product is CASISRFGQGAYGDTEAFF. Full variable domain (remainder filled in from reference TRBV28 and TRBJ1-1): DVKVTQSSRYLVKRTGEKVFLECVQDMDHENMFWYRQDPGLGLRLIYFSYDVKMKEKGDIPEGYSVSREKKERFSLILESASTNQTSMYLCASISRFGQGAYGDTEAFFGQGTRLTVV.

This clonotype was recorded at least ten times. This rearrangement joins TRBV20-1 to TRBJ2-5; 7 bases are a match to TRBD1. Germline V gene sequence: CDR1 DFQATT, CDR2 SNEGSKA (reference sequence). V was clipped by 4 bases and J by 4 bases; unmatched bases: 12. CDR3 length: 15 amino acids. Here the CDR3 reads CSATWTGPGRETQYF. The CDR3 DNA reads TGCAGTGCTACGTGGACAGGCCCGGGTAGAGAGACCCAGTACTTC.

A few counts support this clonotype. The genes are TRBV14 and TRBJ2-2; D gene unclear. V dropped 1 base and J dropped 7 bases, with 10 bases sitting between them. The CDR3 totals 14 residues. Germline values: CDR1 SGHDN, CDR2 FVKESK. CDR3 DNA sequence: TGTGCCAGCAGCCAAGGGTTAGCAAACGGGGAGCTGTTTTTT. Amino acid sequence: CASSQGLANGELFF.

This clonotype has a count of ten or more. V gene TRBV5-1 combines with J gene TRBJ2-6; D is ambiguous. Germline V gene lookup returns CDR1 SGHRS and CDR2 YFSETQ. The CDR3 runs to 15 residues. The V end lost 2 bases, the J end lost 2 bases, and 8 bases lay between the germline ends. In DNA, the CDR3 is TGCGCCAGCAGCTTTTCCCTGGCTGGGGCCAACGTCCTGACTTTC. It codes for CASSFSLAGANVLTF.

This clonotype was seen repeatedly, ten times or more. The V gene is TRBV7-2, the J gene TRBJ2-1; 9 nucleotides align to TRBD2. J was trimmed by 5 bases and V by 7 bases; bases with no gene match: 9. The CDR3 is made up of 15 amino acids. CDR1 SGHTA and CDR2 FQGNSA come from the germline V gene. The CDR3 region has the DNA TGTGCCAGCACCTCAGCGGGAGGAGTGAACAATGAGCAGTTCTTC. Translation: CASTSAGGVNNEQFF.

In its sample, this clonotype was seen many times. The CDR3 sequence: CASTPQPADQETQYF. The DNA of the CDR3 is TGTGCCAGCACCCCACAACCAGCGGACCAAGAGACCCAGTACTTC. The chain employs TRBV6-5 and TRBJ2-5, with D possibly TRBD2 on 5 matching bases. Germline V gene sequence: CDR1 MNHEY, CDR2 SVGAGI. Trimming removed 7 bases at V and 0 bases at J, with 15 bases between. The CDR3 runs 15 residues.

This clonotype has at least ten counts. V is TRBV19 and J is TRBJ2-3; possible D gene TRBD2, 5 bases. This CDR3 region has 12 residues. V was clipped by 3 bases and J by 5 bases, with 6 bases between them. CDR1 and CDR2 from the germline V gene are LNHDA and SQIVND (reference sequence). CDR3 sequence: CASSIRGDTQYF. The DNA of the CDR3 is TGTGCCAGTAGTATCCGGGGAGATACGCAGTATTTT.

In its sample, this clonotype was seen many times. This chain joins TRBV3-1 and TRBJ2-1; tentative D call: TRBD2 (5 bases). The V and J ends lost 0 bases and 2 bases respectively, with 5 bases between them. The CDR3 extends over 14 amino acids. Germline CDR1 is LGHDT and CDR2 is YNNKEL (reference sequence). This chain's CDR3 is CASSQDSAYNEQFF. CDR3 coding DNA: TGTGCCAGCAGCCAAGATAGCGCCTACAATGAGCAGTTCTTC.

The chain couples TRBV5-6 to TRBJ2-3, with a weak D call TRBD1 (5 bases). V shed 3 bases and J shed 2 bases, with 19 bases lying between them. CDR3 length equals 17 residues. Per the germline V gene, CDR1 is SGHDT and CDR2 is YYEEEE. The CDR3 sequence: CASSSSRVLVYTDTQYF. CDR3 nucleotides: TGTGCCAGCAGCTCGTCCAGGGTTTTAGTTTACACAGATACGCAGTATTTT.

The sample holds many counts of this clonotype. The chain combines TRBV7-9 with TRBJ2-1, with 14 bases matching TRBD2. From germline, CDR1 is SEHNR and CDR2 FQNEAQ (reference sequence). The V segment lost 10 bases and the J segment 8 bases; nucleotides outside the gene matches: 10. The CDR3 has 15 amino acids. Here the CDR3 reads CATSTSGRAKDEQFF. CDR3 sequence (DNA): TGTGCCACATCGACTAGCGGGAGGGCGAAGGATGAGCAGTTCTTC.